The 16 T cell receptor beta chains below were found in one sample sequenced in a study of blood T cell repertoires in COVID-19. This table comes from immunoSEQ multiplex PCR, and its TCRdb copy is limited to in-frame clones, with some not included. There are around 100,000 clones in the sample; 80% to 90% occur only once, and roughly 32% lies in the top ten. Sequencing was carried out using peripheral blood. Receptor source: a woman aged 80 or over with acute or convalescent COVID-19.

This clone appeared once. As DNA, the CDR3 is TGCGCCAGCAGCATCGACAACTCCTACGAGCAGTACTTC. This translates into CASSIDNSYEQYF. This chain joins TRBV5-1 and TRBJ2-7; D remains ambiguous. The germline gives CDR1 SGHRS, CDR2 YFSETQ. V was clipped by 4 bases and J by 0 bases, with 8 bases between them. The CDR3 consists of 13 residues.

The chain is built from TRBV3-1 (or the pseudogene TRBV3-2) and TRBJ1-3; TRBD1 agrees at 8 bases. V lost 4 bases to trimming and J lost 2 bases; unmatched junction nucleotides: 1. Germline V CDR1 and CDR2: LGHDT, YNNKEL (reference sequence). The CDR3 is made up of 14 amino acids. The CDR3 DNA follows: TGTGCCAGCAGCCTGGACAGGGCTGGAAACACCATATATTTT. Encoded protein: CASSLDRAGNTIYF.

The V gene is TRBV3-1 (or the pseudogene TRBV3-2), the J gene TRBJ2-2, with 9 bases matching TRBD2. Germline CDR1 is LGHDT and CDR2 is YNNKEL (reference sequence). Trimming cost V 8 bases and J 5 bases; bases outside gene matches: 3. CDR3 length: 13 residues. In nucleotides, the CDR3 is TGTGCCAGCCATAGCGGGAGAACCGGGGAGCTGTTTTTT. Protein product: CASHSGRTGELFF.

The J gene is TRBJ2-1, the V gene TRBV19; the match to TRBD2 covers 12 bases. Trimming cost V 4 bases and J 8 bases; bases outside gene matches: 12. From germline, CDR1 is LNHDA and CDR2 SQIVND (reference sequence). The CDR3 runs 17 residues. Written as DNA, the CDR3 is TGTGCCAGTAGTACTAGACTAGCGGGGGACTTCATCCATGAGCAGTTCTTC. The encoded protein is CASSTRLAGDFIHEQFF.

This chain links TRBV7-2 with TRBJ1-1, with no clear D. Germline V gene data show CDR1 as SGHTA and CDR2 as FQGNSA. The CDR3 runs 13 residues. Deletions cut 1 base from V and 9 bases from J, with 12 bases between. CDR3 residues: CASSLGVSPQAFF. CDR3 DNA: TGTGCCAGCAGCTTAGGCGTGTCCCCCCAAGCTTTCTTT.

V and J are TRBV4-1 and TRBJ2-1; a possible D gene is TRBD1 (6 bases). The CDR3 totals 17 residues. Per the germline V gene, CDR1 is MGHRA and CDR2 is YSYEKL. V was shortened by 3 bases and J by 0 bases, with 15 bases between the two germline ends. In nucleotides, the CDR3 is TGCGCCAGCAGCCACAATACAGGGTCCAGCTCCTACAATGAGCAGTTCTTC. Translation gives CASSHNTGSSSYNEQFF.

This clone was recorded only once. The chain couples TRBV30 to TRBJ2-2, with 7 bases matching TRBD1. The CDR3 length is 13 residues. With 8 bases clipped from V and 2 bases from J, the junction kept 5 bases outside the gene matches. Germline V CDR1 and CDR2: GTSNPN, SVGIG (reference sequence). DNA of the CDR3: TGTGCCCGCGACAGGGATAACACCGGGGAGCTGTTTTTT. Amino acid sequence: CARDRDNTGELFF.

The gene calls are TRBV7-2 and TRBJ1-2, with 7 bases that match TRBD1. Germline V CDR1 and CDR2: SGHTA, FQGNSA. The CDR3 runs to 14 residues. Trimming at V came to 7 bases and at J to 5 bases, leaving 10 bases not matched to a gene. The CDR3: CASTPREGAYGYTF. The CDR3 DNA is TGTGCCAGCACCCCACGGGAGGGGGCGTATGGCTACACCTTC.

This clone appeared once. V usage is TRBV6-1 and J usage is TRBJ2-3; 11 bases map to TRBD2. The V gene end was trimmed by 2 bases and the J gene end by 6 bases; junction bases not matched to a gene: 10. The CDR3 loop spans 17 amino acids. Germline V gene sequence: CDR1 MNHNS, CDR2 SASEGT. This chain's CDR3 is CASSESPSGGFGDTQYF. The DNA of the CDR3 is TGTGCCAGCAGTGAATCGCCTAGCGGGGGGTTTGGGGATACGCAGTATTTT.

As DNA, the CDR3 is TGTGCCAGCAGCCCCACAGGGGGTTCGTATGTGGAAGCTTTCTTT. It translates to CASSPTGGSYVEAFF. The chain carries TRBV7-2 and TRBJ1-1; 8 nucleotides align to TRBD1. The CDR3 is 15 amino acids. Per germline, CDR1 SGHTA and CDR2 FQGNSA. Trimming removed 5 bases from V and 8 bases from J; junction bases left unmatched: 13.

The chain couples TRBV5-1 to TRBJ2-7; 7 positions agree with TRBD2. Unmatched junction bases numbered 13, after V lost 3 bases and J lost 7 bases. CDR1 is SGHRS and CDR2 is YFSETQ in the germline V gene. There are 15 residues in the CDR3. The CDR3 DNA reads TGCGCCAGCAGCTCCGTACCCGCGGGGGTCGGGGAGCAGTACTTC. This gives the protein CASSSVPAGVGEQYF.

This clone has just a few counts. This sample also contains other DNA sequences that code for the same CDR3. This chain joins TRBV28 and TRBJ1-2; D is unclear. Between the trimmed V and J ends, which lost 2 bases and 8 bases, there was a span of 6 bases. The CDR3 is made up of 11 amino acids. The germline V gene has CDR1 MDHEN and CDR2 SYDVKM. The CDR3 DNA follows: TGTGCCAGCAGTTTAGGCAGAGGCTACACCTTC. Translating gives CASSLGRGYTF.

V gene TRBV24-1 combines with J gene TRBJ2-3; 7 bases are shared with TRBD2. With 9 bases clipped from V and 0 bases from J, the junction kept 5 bases outside the gene matches. The CDR3 extends over 14 amino acids. Germline CDR1 reads KGHDR; CDR2 reads SFDVKD. DNA for the CDR3: TGTGCCACCCTTGGGGGGGACAGCACAGATACGCAGTATTTT. This sequence encodes CATLGGDSTDTQYF.

V is TRBV19 and J is TRBJ2-3; 9 positions match TRBD2. The CDR3 runs 17 residues. The V gene's germline CDR1 is LNHDA and CDR2 SQIVND (reference sequence). With V trimmed by 5 bases and J by 1 base, 10 bases remained unmatched. Here the CDR3 DNA reads TGTGCCAGTAGTCCATATCTGATAGCGGGGGGCACAGATACGCAGTATTTT. Its protein product is CASSPYLIAGGTDTQYF.

The chain uses TRBV29-1 and TRBJ2-7; the match to TRBD1 covers 8 bases. J was trimmed by 0 bases and V by 5 bases; bases with no gene match: 9. This CDR3 spans 15 amino acids. Germline V gives CDR1 SQVTM, CDR2 ANQGSEA. The CDR3 DNA is TGCAGCGTTACGGGGACAGGCGACCTCTCCTACGAGCAGTACTTC. This encodes CSVTGTGDLSYEQYF.

V gene TRBV29-1 combines with J gene TRBJ1-1; D gene uncertain. Trimming shortened V by 6 bases and J by 8 bases, and 13 bases separated the two germline ends. CDR1 and CDR2 (germline): SQVTM, ANQGSEA. The CDR3 has 11 residues. For the CDR3, the DNA is TGCAGCGTCACAAGTTCAGTAGAAGCTTTCTTT. As protein: CSVTSSVEAFF.